Below are 2 T cell receptor beta chains sequenced from a single sample in a study of T cell repertoires in cytomegalovirus infection (dated by TCRdb to the late 2010s). This sample was sequenced with an Illumina HiSeq 1500. TCRdb redid the processing of the public reads, applying fastp at Q25 and MiXCR, and retained in-frame beta chains. Identical CDR3 proteins give one entry, which carries the most common genes and DNA. For this sample there are approximately 150,000 distinct CDR3 sequences; roughly 6.5% appear just once. More than 15% of the sample goes to the ten largest clones. Sequencing was carried out using PBMCs. The receptors shown here come from a human donor in good health (CMV status not recorded). Some clones in this sample may be carry-over from other donors' samples.

This clonotype was counted at least ten times. The CDR3 protein is CSATFGQSEAFF. CDR3 DNA: TGCAGTGCCACCTTTGGACAGTCTGAAGCTTTCTTT. The chain uses TRBV20-1 and TRBJ1-1; tentative D call: TRBD1 (6 bases). CDR3 length: 12 residues. The germline CDR1 and CDR2 sequences are DFQATT and SNEGSKA (reference sequence). The V end was cut by 6 bases, the J end by 6 bases, with 14 bases between.

This clonotype was picked up a small number of times. The chain employs TRBV25-1 and TRBJ1-2, with D maybe TRBD1 (6 bases). Looked up from germline, CDR1 is MGHDK and CDR2 is SYGVNS. The length of the CDR3 is 17 residues. Trimming removed 1 base from V and 7 bases from J, with 22 bases in between. The CDR3 DNA reads TGTGCCAGCAGTGAATTAGGCGGGGGGCCCGCCGGTTTTGGCTACACCTTC. Its translation: CASSELGGGPAGFGYTF.